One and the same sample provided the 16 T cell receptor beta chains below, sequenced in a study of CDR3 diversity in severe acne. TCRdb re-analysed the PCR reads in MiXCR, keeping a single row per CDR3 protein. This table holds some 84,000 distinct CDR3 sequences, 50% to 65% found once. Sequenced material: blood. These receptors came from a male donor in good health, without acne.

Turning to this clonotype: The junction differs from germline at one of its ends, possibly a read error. The CDR3 coding sequence is TGTGCCAGCAGCTTAGCGGGAACCTACGAGCAGTACTTC. It translates to CASSLAGTYEQYF. The rearrangement joins TRBV12-3 or TRBV12-4 to TRBJ2-7; 8 bases fit TRBD2. The CDR3 spans 13 residues.

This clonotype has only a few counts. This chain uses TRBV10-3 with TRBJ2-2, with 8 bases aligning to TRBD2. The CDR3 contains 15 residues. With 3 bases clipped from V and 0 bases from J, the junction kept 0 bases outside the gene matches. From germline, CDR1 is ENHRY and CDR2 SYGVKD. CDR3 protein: CAISELAANTGELFF. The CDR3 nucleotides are TGTGCCATCAGTGAACTAGCGGCGAACACCGGGGAGCTGTTTTTT.

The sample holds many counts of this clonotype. The CDR3 region is CASREGYGGYTF. The CDR3 nucleotides read TGTGCCTCTAGGGAGGGATACGGTGGCTACACCTTC. The chain links TRBV19 to TRBJ1-2; D remains unclear. The germline CDR1 and CDR2 sequences are LNHDA and SQIVND (reference sequence). V was shortened by 11 bases and J by 7 bases, with 17 bases between the two germline ends. The CDR3 runs 12 residues. Drawing the rest from reference TRBV19 and TRBJ1-2, the complete variable domain is DGGITQSPKYLFRKEGQNVTLSCEQNLNHDAMYWYRQDPGQGLRLIYYSQIVNDFQKGDIAEGYSVSREKKESFPLTVTSAQKNPTAFYLCASREGYGGYTFGSGTRLTVV.

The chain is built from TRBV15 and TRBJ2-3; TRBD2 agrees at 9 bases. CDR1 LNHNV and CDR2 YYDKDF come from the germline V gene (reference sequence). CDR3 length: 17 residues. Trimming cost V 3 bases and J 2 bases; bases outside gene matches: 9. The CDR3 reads CATSSPPAGGPTDTQYF. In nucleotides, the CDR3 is TGTGCCACCAGCAGCCCACCCGCGGGGGGGCCCACAGATACGCAGTATTTT.

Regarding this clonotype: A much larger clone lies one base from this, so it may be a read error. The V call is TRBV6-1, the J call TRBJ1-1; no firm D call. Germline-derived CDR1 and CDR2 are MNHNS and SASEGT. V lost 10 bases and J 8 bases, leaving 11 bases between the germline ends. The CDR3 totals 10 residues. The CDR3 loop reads CATLCREAFF. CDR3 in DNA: TGTGCCACACTATGCAGGGAAGCTTTCTTT.

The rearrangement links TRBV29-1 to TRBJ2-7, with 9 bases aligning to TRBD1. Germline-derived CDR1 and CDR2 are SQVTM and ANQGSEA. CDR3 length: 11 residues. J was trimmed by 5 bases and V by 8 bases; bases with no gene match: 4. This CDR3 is CSLQGANEQYF. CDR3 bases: TGCAGCCTACAGGGGGCCAACGAGCAGTACTTC.

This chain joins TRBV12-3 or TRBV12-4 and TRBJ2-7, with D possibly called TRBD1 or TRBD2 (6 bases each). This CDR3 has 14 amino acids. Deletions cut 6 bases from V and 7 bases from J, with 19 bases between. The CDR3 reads CASSPGGLGGEQYF. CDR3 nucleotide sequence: TGTGCCAGCAGCCCGGGCGGGTTAGGGGGGGAGCAGTACTTC.

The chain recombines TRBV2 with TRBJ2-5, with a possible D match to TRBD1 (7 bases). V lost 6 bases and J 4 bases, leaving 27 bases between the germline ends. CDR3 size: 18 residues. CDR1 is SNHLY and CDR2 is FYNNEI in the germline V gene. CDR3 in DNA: TGTGCCAGCAGGCCCGGTGGAGGGGAAGGGCCAGGGGGAGAGACCCAGTACTTC. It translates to CASRPGGGEGPGGETQYF.

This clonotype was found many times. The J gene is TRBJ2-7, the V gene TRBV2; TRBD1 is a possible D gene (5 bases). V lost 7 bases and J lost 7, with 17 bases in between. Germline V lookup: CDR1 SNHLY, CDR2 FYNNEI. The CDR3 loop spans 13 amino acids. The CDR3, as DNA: TGTGCCAGCAAAGCGACAGCCATGTGGGAGCAGTACTTC. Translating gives CASKATAMWEQYF.

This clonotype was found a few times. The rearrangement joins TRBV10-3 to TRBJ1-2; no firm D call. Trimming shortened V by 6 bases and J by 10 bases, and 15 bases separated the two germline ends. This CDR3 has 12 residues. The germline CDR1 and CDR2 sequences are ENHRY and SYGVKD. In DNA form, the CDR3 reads TGTGCCATCAGAAGGGAGAAAGACCCCTACACCTTC. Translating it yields CAIRREKDPYTF.

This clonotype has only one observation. CDR3 residues: CASSTGGTGNTEAFF. CDR3 sequence (DNA): TGTGCCAGTAGTACAGGAGGGACGGGGAACACTGAAGCTTTCTTT. The V and J genes are TRBV19 and TRBJ1-1; D is perhaps TRBD1 (5 bases). V lost 4 bases and J lost 1, with 13 bases in between. From germline, CDR1 is LNHDA and CDR2 SQIVND (reference sequence). The CDR3 spans 15 residues.

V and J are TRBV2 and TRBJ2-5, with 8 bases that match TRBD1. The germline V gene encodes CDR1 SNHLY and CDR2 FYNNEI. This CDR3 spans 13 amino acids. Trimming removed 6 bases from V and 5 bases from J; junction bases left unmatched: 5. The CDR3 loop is CASSLDRAETQYF. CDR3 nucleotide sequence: TGTGCCAGCAGCTTGGACAGGGCCGAGACCCAGTACTTC.

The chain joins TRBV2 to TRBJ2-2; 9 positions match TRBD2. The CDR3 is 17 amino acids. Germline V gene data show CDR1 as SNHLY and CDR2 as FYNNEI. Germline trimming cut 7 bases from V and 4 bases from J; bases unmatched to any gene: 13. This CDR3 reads CASKVVLAGQPTGELFF. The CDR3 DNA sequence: TGTGCCAGCAAGGTGGTGCTAGCGGGACAGCCCACCGGGGAGCTGTTTTTT.

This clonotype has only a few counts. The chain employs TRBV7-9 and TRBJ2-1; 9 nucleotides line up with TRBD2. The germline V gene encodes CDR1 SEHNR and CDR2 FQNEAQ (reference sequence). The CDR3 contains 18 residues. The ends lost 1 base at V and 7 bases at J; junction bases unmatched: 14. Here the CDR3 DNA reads TGTGCCAGCAGCTTAGAGGCTGGCGGGGGGGGGATATCAAATGAGCAGTTCTTC. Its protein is CASSLEAGGGGISNEQFF. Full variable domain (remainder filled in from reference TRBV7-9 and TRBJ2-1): DTGVSQNPRHKITKRGQNVTFRCDPISEHNRLYWYRQTLGQGPEFLTYFQNEAQLEKSRLLSDRFSAERPKGSFSTLEIQRTEQGDSAMYLCASSLEAGGGGISNEQFFGPGTRLTVL.

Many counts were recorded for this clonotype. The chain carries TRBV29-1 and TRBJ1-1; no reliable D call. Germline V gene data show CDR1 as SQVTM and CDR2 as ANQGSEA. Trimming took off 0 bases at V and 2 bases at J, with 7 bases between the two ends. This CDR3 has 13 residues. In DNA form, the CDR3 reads TGCAGCGTTGAAGACACGCGAAACACTGAAGCTTTCTTT. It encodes CSVEDTRNTEAFF.

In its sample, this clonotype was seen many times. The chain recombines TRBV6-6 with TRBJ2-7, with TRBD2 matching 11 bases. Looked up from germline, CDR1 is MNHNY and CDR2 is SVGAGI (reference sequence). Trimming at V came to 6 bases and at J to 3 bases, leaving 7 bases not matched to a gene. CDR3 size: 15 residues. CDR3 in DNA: TGTGCCAGCAGCCTCCCGGGGACTAGCGGCTACGAGCAGTACTTC. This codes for CASSLPGTSGYEQYF.